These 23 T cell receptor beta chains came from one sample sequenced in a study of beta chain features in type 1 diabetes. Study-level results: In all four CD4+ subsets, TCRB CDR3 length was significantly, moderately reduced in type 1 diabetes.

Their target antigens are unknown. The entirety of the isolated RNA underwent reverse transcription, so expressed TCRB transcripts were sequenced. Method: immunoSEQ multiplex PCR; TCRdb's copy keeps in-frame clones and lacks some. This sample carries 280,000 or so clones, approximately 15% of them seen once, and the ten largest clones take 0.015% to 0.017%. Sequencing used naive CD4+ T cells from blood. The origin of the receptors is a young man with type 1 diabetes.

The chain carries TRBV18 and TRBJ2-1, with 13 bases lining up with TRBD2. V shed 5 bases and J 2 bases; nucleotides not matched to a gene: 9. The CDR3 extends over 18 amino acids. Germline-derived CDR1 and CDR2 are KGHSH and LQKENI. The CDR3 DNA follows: TGTGCCAGCTCATCTTCGTTTGGGACTAGCGGGGCCTACAATGAGCAGTTCTTC. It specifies CASSSSFGTSGAYNEQFF.

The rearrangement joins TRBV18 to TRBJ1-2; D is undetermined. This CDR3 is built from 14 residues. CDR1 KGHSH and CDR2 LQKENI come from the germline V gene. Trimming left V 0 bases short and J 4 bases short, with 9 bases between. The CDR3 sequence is CASSPPADSYGYTF. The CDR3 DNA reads TGTGCCAGCTCACCACCGGCGGACTCCTATGGCTACACCTTC.

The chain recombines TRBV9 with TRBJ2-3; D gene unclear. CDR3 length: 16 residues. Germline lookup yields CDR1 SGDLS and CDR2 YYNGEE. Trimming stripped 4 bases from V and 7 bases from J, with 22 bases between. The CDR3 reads CASSSAQRLLPNTQYF. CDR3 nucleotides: TGTGCCAGCAGCAGCGCCCAGAGGCTACTCCCCAATACGCAGTATTTT.

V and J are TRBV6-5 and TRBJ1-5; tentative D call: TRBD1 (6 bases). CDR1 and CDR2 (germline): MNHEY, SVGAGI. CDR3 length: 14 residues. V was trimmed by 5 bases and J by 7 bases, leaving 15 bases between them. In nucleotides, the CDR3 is TGTGCCAGCAGTCGCGACAGGTTCGAGCAGCCCCAGCATTTT. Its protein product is CASSRDRFEQPQHF.

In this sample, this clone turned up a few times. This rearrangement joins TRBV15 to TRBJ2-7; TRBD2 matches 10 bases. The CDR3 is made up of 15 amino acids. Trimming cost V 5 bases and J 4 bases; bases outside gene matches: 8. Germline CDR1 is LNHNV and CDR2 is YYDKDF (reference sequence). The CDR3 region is CATSAYRGLAYEQYF. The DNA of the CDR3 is TGTGCCACCAGCGCATACCGGGGACTAGCGTACGAGCAGTACTTC.

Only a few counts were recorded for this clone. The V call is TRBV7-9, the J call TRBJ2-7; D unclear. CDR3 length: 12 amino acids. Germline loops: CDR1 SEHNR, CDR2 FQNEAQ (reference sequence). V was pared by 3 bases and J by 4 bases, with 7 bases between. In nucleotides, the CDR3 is TGTGCCAGCAGCTTCAACGGTTACGAGCAGTACTTC. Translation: CASSFNGYEQYF.

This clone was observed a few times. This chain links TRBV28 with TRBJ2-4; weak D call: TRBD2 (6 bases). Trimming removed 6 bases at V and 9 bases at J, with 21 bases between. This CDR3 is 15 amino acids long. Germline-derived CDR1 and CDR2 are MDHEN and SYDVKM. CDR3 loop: CASRISGGWTAIQYF. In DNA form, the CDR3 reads TGTGCCAGCAGAATTAGCGGCGGATGGACGGCCATTCAGTACTTC. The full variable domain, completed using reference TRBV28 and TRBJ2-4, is DVKVTQSSRYLVKRTGEKVFLECVQDMDHENMFWYRQDPGLGLRLIYFSYDVKMKEKGDIPEGYSVSREKKERFSLILESASTNQTSMYLCASRISGGWTAIQYFGAGTRLSVL.

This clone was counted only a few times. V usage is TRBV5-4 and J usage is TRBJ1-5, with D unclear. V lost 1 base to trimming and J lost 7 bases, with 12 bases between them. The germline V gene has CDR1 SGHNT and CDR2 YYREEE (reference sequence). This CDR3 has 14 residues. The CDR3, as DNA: TGTGCCAGCAGCTTGTCGGGGTCAAGGCAGCCCCAGCATTTT. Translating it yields CASSLSGSRQPQHF.

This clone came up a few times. In nucleotides, the CDR3 is TGCGCCAGCAGCTTTTTAACAGGCCAAGAGACCCAGTACTTC. Its protein is CASSFLTGQETQYF. The chain links TRBV5-1 to TRBJ2-5; a weak D match, TRBD1 (5 bases). Trimming removed 2 bases at V and 1 base at J, with 9 bases between. This CDR3 is 14 amino acids long. CDR1 is SGHRS, CDR2 YFSETQ, per germline.

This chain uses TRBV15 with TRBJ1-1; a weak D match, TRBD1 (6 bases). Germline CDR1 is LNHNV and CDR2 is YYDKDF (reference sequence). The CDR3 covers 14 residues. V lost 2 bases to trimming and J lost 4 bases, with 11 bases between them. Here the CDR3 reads CATSRPRGSTEAFF. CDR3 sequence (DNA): TGTGCCACCAGCAGACCAAGGGGGAGCACTGAAGCTTTCTTT.

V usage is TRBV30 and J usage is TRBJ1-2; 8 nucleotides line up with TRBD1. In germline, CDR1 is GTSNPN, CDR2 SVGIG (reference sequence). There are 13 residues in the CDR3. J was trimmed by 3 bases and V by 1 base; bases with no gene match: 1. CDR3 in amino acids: CAWSEQGDYGYTF. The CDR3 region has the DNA TGTGCCTGGAGTGAACAGGGGGACTATGGCTACACCTTC. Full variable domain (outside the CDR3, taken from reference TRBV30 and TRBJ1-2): SQTIHQWPATLVQPVGSPLSLECTVEGTSNPNLYWYRQAAGRGLQLLFYSVGIGQISSEVPQNLSASRPQDRQFILSSKKLLLSDSGFYLCAWSEQGDYGYTFGSGTRLTVV.

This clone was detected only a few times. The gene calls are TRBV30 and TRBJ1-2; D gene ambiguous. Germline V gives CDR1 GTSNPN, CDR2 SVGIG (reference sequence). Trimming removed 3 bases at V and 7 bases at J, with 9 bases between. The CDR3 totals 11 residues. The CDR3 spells CAWRPGLGYTF. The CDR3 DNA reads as TGTGCCTGGAGGCCCGGTCTTGGCTACACCTTC.

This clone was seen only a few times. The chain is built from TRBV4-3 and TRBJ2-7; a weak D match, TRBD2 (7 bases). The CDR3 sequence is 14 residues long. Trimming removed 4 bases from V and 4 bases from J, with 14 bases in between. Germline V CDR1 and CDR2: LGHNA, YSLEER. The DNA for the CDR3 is TGCGCCAGCAGCCGCTCCGGGGGGCCGTACGAGCAGTACTTC. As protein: CASSRSGGPYEQYF.

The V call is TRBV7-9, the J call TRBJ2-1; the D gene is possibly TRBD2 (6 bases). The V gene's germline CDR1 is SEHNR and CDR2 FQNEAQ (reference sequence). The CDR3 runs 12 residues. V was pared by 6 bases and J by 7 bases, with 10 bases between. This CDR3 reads CASSSRGNEQFF. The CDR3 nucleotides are TGTGCCAGCAGTTCCCGGGGGAATGAGCAGTTCTTC.

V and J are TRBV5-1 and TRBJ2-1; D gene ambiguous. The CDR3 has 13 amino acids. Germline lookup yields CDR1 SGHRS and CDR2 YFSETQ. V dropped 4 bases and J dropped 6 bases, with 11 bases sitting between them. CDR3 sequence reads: CASSGDDRNEQFF. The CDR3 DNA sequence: TGCGCCAGCAGCGGAGACGACCGCAATGAGCAGTTCTTC.

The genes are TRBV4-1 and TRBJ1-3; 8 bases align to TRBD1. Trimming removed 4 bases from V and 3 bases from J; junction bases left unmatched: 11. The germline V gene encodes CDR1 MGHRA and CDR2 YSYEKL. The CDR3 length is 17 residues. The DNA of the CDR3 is TGCGCCAGCAGCCTCAACACCGCAGGGGGCAATGGAAACACCATATATTTT. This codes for CASSLNTAGGNGNTIYF.

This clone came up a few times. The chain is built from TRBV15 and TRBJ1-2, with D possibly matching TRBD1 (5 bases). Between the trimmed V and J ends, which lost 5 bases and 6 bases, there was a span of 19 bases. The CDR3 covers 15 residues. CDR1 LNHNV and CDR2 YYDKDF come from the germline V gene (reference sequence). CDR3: CATSGGGTRTDGYTF. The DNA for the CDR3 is TGTGCCACCAGCGGCGGGGGGACGCGGACGGATGGCTACACCTTC.

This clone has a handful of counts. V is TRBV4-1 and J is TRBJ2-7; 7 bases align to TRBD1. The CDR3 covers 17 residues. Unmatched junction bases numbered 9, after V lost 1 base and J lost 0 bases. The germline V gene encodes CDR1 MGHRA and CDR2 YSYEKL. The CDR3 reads CASSQGKLRDSSYEQYF. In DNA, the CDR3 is TGCGCCAGCAGCCAAGGGAAGCTCCGGGACAGCTCCTACGAGCAGTACTTC.

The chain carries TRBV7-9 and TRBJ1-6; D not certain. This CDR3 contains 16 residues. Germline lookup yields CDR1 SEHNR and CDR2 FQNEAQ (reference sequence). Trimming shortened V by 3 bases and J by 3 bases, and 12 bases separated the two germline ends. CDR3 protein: CASSLAASVYNSPLHF. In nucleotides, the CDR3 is TGTGCCAGCAGCTTGGCAGCTAGCGTCTATAATTCACCCCTCCACTTT.

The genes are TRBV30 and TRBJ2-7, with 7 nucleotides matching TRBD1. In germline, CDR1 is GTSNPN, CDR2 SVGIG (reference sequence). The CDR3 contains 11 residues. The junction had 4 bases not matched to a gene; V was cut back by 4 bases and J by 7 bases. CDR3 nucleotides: TGTGCCTGGACAGGGGGTCGAGAGCAGTACTTC. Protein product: CAWTGGREQYF.

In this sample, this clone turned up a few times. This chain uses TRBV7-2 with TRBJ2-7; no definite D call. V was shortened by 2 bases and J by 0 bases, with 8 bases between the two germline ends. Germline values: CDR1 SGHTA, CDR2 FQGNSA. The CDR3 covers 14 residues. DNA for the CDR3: TGTGCCAGCAGCTTATTACCTAGCTCCTACGAGCAGTACTTC. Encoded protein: CASSLLPSSYEQYF.

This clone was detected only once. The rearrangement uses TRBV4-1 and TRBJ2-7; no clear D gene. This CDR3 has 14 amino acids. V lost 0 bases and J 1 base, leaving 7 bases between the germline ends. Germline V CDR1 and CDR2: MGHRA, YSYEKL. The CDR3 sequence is CASSQESRSYEQYF. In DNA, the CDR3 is TGCGCCAGCAGCCAAGAAAGCCGGTCCTACGAGCAGTACTTC.

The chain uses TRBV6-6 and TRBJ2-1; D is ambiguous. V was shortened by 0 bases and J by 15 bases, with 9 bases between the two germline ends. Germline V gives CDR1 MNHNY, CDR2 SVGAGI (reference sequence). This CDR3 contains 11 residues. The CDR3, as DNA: TGTGCCAGCAGTTACTCGGGTCGGGTGTTCTTC. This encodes CASSYSGRVFF.